The clone carrying this T cell receptor beta chain occurred a few times. Measured with immunoSEQ multiplex PCR; TCRdb has only the in-frame clones, and not every one. The sample contains roughly 130,000 clones, about 80% of which appear only once. This specimen belongs to a study of blood T cell repertoires in COVID-19. Germline lookup yields CDR1 MNHEY and CDR2 SVGAGI. The CDR3 totals 15 residues. Unmatched junction bases numbered 4, after V lost 2 bases and J lost 6 bases. Material for sequencing was peripheral blood. The source of this sequence is a woman aged 45-65 years with acute or convalescent COVID-19. The genes are TRBV6-5 and TRBJ1-6, with 7 bases that match TRBD1. The CDR3 protein is CASSYEGQRNSPLHF. CDR3 in DNA: TGTGCCAGCAGTTACGAGGGACAGCGTAATTCACCCCTCCACTTT.